This TCR beta chain is drawn from a study of cytotoxic CD8 clonotypes in ibrutinib-treated CLL. In regard to this clone: What it recognizes is unknown.

TCRdb keeps only in-frame clones here, not all; method: immunoSEQ multiplex PCR. The profile shows 120,000 to 150,000 clones, approximately 90% of them singletons. Findings and caveats of the study: At progression, clonality fell back toward baseline after rising at ibrutinib response. At baseline, clonality was higher than in age-matched healthy donors and correlated with CD8+ counts.

The sample here was PBMCs, taken after 12 months of ibrutinib treatment. The receptor comes from a human donor with chronic lymphocytic leukemia.

CDR3 region: CSATTSGEQYF. The CDR3 DNA reads as TGCAGCGCCACTACCTCCGGCGAGCAGTACTTC. V is TRBV29-1 and J is TRBJ2-7; no reliable D call. This CDR3 is 11 amino acids long. CDR1 is SQVTM, CDR2 ANQGSEA, per germline. The germline V and J ends were trimmed by 7 bases and 6 bases, with 13 bases remaining between them.